This T cell receptor beta chain originates from a study of T-cell memory formation after mild COVID-19 (dated by TCRdb to the early 2020s). Notes on the research overall: Most TCR sequence clusters were specific to one of the two donors. In two donors, T-cell clones that expanded and contracted after mild COVID-19 were followed by sequencing TCRalpha and TCRbeta repertoires longitudinally. The cohort comprised two young, previously healthy adult volunteers, one female and one male. Study-wide conclusions, independent of this receptor: The study included only two mild cases, and larger cohorts that include severe cases with pre-infection samples were judged to be necessary. Balanced CD4/CD8 phenotypes were observed for clones contracting from day 15 to 85, whereas a bias towards CD4+ was observed for a second wave of clones expanding from day 15 to 37. SARS-CoV-2 specificity was not confirmed for the second-wave clones peaking on day 37. Contracting CD4+ clones were found mainly in CM and EM memory subsets, while CD8+ clones were enriched in EMRA. Some responding clones were detected in pre-infection memory, suggesting pre-existing cross-reactive memory T cells joined the SARS-CoV-2 response.

In regard to this clonotype: What this receptor recognizes is not known. No base-level quality is on record; no much larger clone is a single base apart.

Sequencing took place on an Illumina NovaSeq 6000. TCRalpha and TCRbeta cDNA libraries were built by 5'RACE with constant-segment primers, adding sample barcodes and unique molecular identifiers. Trizol reagent was used to extract RNA from every sample. Amplification of the libraries took two PCR steps, and the second step added a second sample barcode plus Illumina TruSeq adapters. Sequencing of libraries was performed on an Illumina NovaSeq with 2 x 150 bp paired-end reads. Processing in the source paper ran as follows. The reads were demultiplexed and collapsed into UMI-guided consensus sequences using migec v1.2.7. With mixcr v2.1.11, UMI consensuses were aligned to TRA and TRB V and J templates and assembled into clonotypes. Expanded or contracted clonotypes were those called significant by both edgeR and NoisET, with noise models trained on biological replicates. For edgeR calls, the cutoffs were a false discovery rate-adjusted p below 0.01 and a log2 fold-change threshold of 1. As an exploratory analysis of dynamics, max-normalized trajectories of the 1000 most abundant clonotypes were examined by PCA with hierarchical clustering. Separately sequenced CD4+ and CD8+ repertoires were used to assign a CD4 or CD8 phenotype to each responding clone. Using fastp at Q25 and MiXCR, TCRdb reprocessed the public reads and kept productive beta chains. Rows are unified per CDR3 protein, each entry keeping the most common DNA and genes. None of the V and J calls come from the authors' own analysis; TCRdb made them. Present in this sample are under 700,000 distinct CDR3 sequences, around 21% of which were seen just once. The ten largest clones capture around 12% of the sample.

For CDR1 and CDR2, the germline V gene lists SGHTA and FQGNSA. The CDR3, from cysteine to phenylalanine, totals 13 residues. Only the CDR3 portion is preserved as DNA: 39 bases, with reading frame beginning at the first base. The junction carries 11 bases between V and J, which are trimmed by 5 bases and 3 bases respectively. Ficoll-Paque density gradient centrifugation was used to isolate PBMCs. The receptor comes from an adult woman who had mild COVID-19 (a few samples of this study predate the infection). The sample titles of this study are shuffled in the database, so cell type and time point are left out; the donor was told from shared clones. The sample comprised PBMCs or a T cell subset sorted from them (not recorded which). The receptor chain draws on TRBV7-2 and TRBJ2-7; confidence is insufficient to name the D gene. The CDR3 protein: CASSASTNYEQYF. The nucleotide sequence is given as TGTGCCAGCAGCGCCAGTACAAACTACGAGCAGTACTTC.